A selection of T cell receptor beta chains follows, all from one sample in a study of T cell responses to AZD1222 COVID-19 vaccine. Clones were read by immunoSEQ multiplex PCR, and TCRdb kept only the in-frame ones, dropping some. Of 95,000 to 110,000 clones in the sample, 91% were seen once. The source was peripheral blood, collected on day 0 of AZD1222 vaccination. Receptor source: an adult in good health. Both conserved end residues are part of each CDR3. Each record gives: CDR3 protein, CDR3 DNA, D gene, clone size, J gene, V gene. The D gene is left open where the match is weak. Size tells how often a clone was seen (once, few, many) or the class of an expanded clone, and some rows leave it out.

CDR3: CAWSARTSVSGNTIYF
DNA: TGTGCCTGGAGTGCACGGACGTCCGTCTCTGGAAACACCATATATTTT
D: NA
size: NA
J: TRBJ1-3
V: TRBV30

CDR3: CASRRQGGVRTEAFF
DNA: TGTGCCAGCAGACGACAGGGGGGGGTCCGGACTGAAGCTTTCTTT
D: TRBD1
size: NA
J: TRBJ1-1
V: TRBV6-5

CDR3: CASSLAGHTYEQYF
DNA: TGCGCCAGCAGCTTGGCCGGCCACACCTACGAGCAGTACTTC
D: NA
size: NA
J: TRBJ2-7
V: TRBV5-1

CDR3: CASSSGGTSYEQYF
DNA: TGTGCCAGCAGCTCGGGGGGCACTTCCTACGAGCAGTACTTC
D: NA
size: NA
J: TRBJ2-7
V: TRBV5-4

CDR3: CATSDPTGGSEKLFF
DNA: TGTGCCACCAGTGACCCGACAGGGGGCAGCGAAAAACTGTTTTTT
D: TRBD1
size: NA
J: TRBJ1-4
V: TRBV24-1

CDR3: CASSPRDLDRHTQYF
DNA: TGTGCCAGCAGTCCCCGGGACTTAGACAGGCATACGCAGTATTTT
D: NA
size: NA
J: TRBJ2-3
V: TRBV28

CDR3: CASSLAGGSGNTIYF
DNA: TGCGCCAGCAGCTTGGCAGGGGGCTCTGGAAACACCATATATTTT
D: TRBD1
size: few
J: TRBJ1-3
V: TRBV5-1

CDR3: CASRGGNSGNTIYF
DNA: TGTGCCAGCAGGGGGGGCAACTCTGGAAACACCATATATTTT
D: NA
size: NA
J: TRBJ1-3
V: TRBV2

CDR3: CASSLMGNTGELFF
DNA: TGTGCCAGCAGCTTAATGGGTAACACCGGGGAGCTGTTTTTT
D: NA
size: NA
J: TRBJ2-2
V: TRBV7-8

CDR3: CASSRGQGTVNEQFF
DNA: TGTGCCAGCAGCCGTGGACAGGGGACGGTTAATGAGCAGTTCTTC
D: TRBD1
size: NA
J: TRBJ2-1
V: TRBV9

CDR3: CASSQDSREGAYGYTF
DNA: TGCGCCAGCAGCCAAGATAGTCGTGAGGGGGCATATGGCTACACCTTC
D: TRBD1
size: NA
J: TRBJ1-2
V: TRBV4-1

CDR3: CASSSTGDYGYTF
DNA: TGCGCCAGCAGCTCAACAGGGGACTATGGCTACACCTTC
D: TRBD1
size: NA
J: TRBJ1-2
V: TRBV5-1

CDR3: CASSLGTSGTNTGELFF
DNA: TGTGCCAGCAGCTTAGGCACTAGCGGGACTAACACCGGGGAGCTGTTTTTT
D: TRBD2
size: NA
J: TRBJ2-2
V: TRBV11-2

CDR3: CSVGGQVAMNTEAFF
DNA: TGCAGCGTCGGAGGACAGGTGGCAATGAACACTGAAGCTTTCTTT
D: TRBD1
size: NA
J: TRBJ1-1
V: TRBV29-1

CDR3: CASSLKDTQYF
DNA: TGTGCCAGCAGCTTAAAAGATACGCAGTATTTT
D: NA
size: NA
J: TRBJ2-3
V: TRBV7-2

CDR3: CASSLVTTSASYEQYF
DNA: TGTGCCAGCAGCTTAGTCACGACTAGCGCGTCCTACGAGCAGTACTTC
D: TRBD2
size: NA
J: TRBJ2-7
V: TRBV7-2

CDR3: CASSFLSSGTETQYF
DNA: TGTGCCAGCAGTTTCCTTTCTTCAGGCACGGAGACCCAGTACTTC
D: NA
size: NA
J: TRBJ2-5
V: TRBV27

CDR3: CASSEGQGNTEQYF
DNA: TGTGCCAGCAGTGAGGGACAGGGAAATACCGAGCAGTACTTC
D: TRBD1
size: NA
J: TRBJ2-7
V: TRBV2

CDR3: CASSYRGTDTQYF
DNA: TGTGCCAGCAGCTACAGGGGCACAGATACGCAGTATTTT
D: NA
size: once
J: TRBJ2-3
V: TRBV6-5

CDR3: CASSPRGRAFDTQYF
DNA: TGCGCCAGCTCCCCCCGCGGGAGGGCCTTCGATACGCAGTATTTT
D: TRBD2
size: NA
J: TRBJ2-3
V: TRBV5-1

CDR3: CASSEGLAGLTDTQYF
DNA: TGTGCCAGCAGTGAAGGACTAGCGGGACTCACAGATACGCAGTATTTT
D: TRBD2
size: NA
J: TRBJ2-3
V: TRBV28

CDR3: CASSEAGTDQPQHF
DNA: TGTGCCAGCAGTGAAGCTGGGACCGATCAGCCCCAGCATTTT
D: NA
size: once
J: TRBJ1-5
V: TRBV2

CDR3: CASSQAQGTGQPQHF
DNA: TGTGCCAGCAGCCAAGCTCAGGGGACGGGTCAGCCCCAGCATTTT
D: NA
size: once
J: TRBJ1-5
V: TRBV4-2

CDR3: CSVPGLAAYNEQFF
DNA: TGCAGCGTCCCGGGACTAGCGGCCTACAATGAGCAGTTCTTC
D: TRBD2
size: NA
J: TRBJ2-1
V: TRBV29-1

CDR3: CASRVETQYF
DNA: TGTGCCAGCAGGGTAGAGACCCAGTACTTC
D: NA
size: NA
J: TRBJ2-5
V: TRBV21-1

CDR3: CASSQEFRGTTTGELFF
DNA: TGTGCCAGCAGCCAAGAATTTAGGGGCACTACCACCGGGGAGCTGTTTTTT
D: NA
size: NA
J: TRBJ2-2
V: TRBV4-2

CDR3: CASSPDGGNQPQHF
DNA: TGCGCCAGCAGCCCCGACGGGGGCAATCAGCCCCAGCATTTT
D: NA
size: NA
J: TRBJ1-5
V: TRBV5-1

CDR3: CASSLGTSNTEAFF
DNA: TGTGCCAGCAGCTTGGGGACCTCGAACACTGAAGCTTTCTTT
D: NA
size: NA
J: TRBJ1-1
V: TRBV5-4

CDR3: CSASAVTSVDNEQFF
DNA: TGCAGTGCTAGTGCCGTAACTAGCGTAGACAATGAGCAGTTCTTC
D: TRBD2
size: NA
J: TRBJ2-1
V: TRBV20-1

CDR3: CASSYGTSGANVLTF
DNA: TGTGCCAGCAGTTACGGGACCTCTGGGGCCAACGTCCTGACTTTC
D: NA
size: NA
J: TRBJ2-6
V: TRBV6-5

CDR3: CASSQRDWGGEAFF
DNA: TGTGCCAGCAGCCAAAGGGACTGGGGAGGGGAAGCTTTCTTT
D: NA
size: NA
J: TRBJ1-1
V: TRBV3-1/TRBV3-2

CDR3: CASSKTDRGTYNEQFF
DNA: TGTGCCAGCTCAAAGACCGACAGGGGTACGTACAATGAGCAGTTCTTC
D: TRBD1
size: NA
J: TRBJ2-1
V: TRBV18

CDR3: CSVGSGGLAGILTGELFF
DNA: TGCAGCGTCGGCAGCGGAGGGCTAGCGGGAATTCTTACCGGGGAGCTGTTTTTT
D: TRBD2
size: NA
J: TRBJ2-2
V: TRBV29-1

CDR3: CASSLWGWDTEAFF
DNA: TGTGCCAGCAGCTTGTGGGGGTGGGACACTGAAGCTTTCTTT
D: NA
size: NA
J: TRBJ1-1
V: TRBV5-6

CDR3: CASSSYRGEDYGYTF
DNA: TGTGCCAGCAGTTCATACAGGGGGGAGGACTATGGCTACACCTTC
D: TRBD1
size: NA
J: TRBJ1-2
V: TRBV6-5

CDR3: CASRDRGRNTEAFF
DNA: TGTGCCAGTAGGGACAGGGGGCGGAACACTGAAGCTTTCTTT
D: TRBD1
size: NA
J: TRBJ1-1
V: TRBV19

CDR3: CASSLFGRGSSGANVLTF
DNA: TGTGCCAGCAGCTTATTCGGCAGGGGAAGCTCTGGGGCCAACGTCCTGACTTTC
D: NA
size: NA
J: TRBJ2-6
V: TRBV7-2

CDR3: CASSFFRTSGHEQYF
DNA: TGTGCCAGCAGCTTCTTCCGGACTAGCGGGCACGAGCAGTACTTC
D: TRBD2
size: NA
J: TRBJ2-7
V: TRBV27

CDR3: CASMGLAGGPTSTYEQYF
DNA: TGTGCCAGCATGGGGTTAGCGGGAGGCCCTACATCTACCTACGAGCAGTACTTC
D: TRBD2
size: NA
J: TRBJ2-7
V: TRBV28

CDR3: CASSFSQGNTEAFF
DNA: TGTGCCAGCAGCTTCTCACAGGGGAACACTGAAGCTTTCTTT
D: NA
size: NA
J: TRBJ1-1
V: TRBV7-3

CDR3: CASSERGGRAGTGELFF
DNA: TGTGCCAGCAGTGAAAGGGGCGGGAGGGCCGGTACCGGGGAGCTGTTTTTT
D: TRBD2
size: NA
J: TRBJ2-2
V: TRBV6-1

CDR3: CASSPPGYNEQFF
DNA: TGTGCCAGCTCACCACCGGGGTACAATGAGCAGTTCTTC
D: NA
size: NA
J: TRBJ2-1
V: TRBV18